Below are 8 T cell receptor beta chains sequenced from a single sample in a study of shared clonotypes between healthy human individuals. The protocol was immunoSEQ multiplex PCR, while the TCRdb copy is restricted to in-frame clones and leaves out a portion. The sample yields about 2.2 million clones, about 94% seen once. The naive CD8 subset, CD45RO-negative cells positively selected for CCR7, excluded terminally differentiated effector memory CD45RA+ cells. The specimen sequenced was naive CD8+ T cells from PBMCs. These receptors were obtained from a man aged 18 to 29 in good health. Some clones in this sample may be carry-over from other donors' samples.

V gene TRBV27 combines with J gene TRBJ2-7, with 14 bases identical to TRBD2. The V segment lost 5 bases and the J segment 0 bases; nucleotides outside the gene matches: 9. Germline V CDR1 and CDR2: MNHEY, SMNVEV (reference sequence). The CDR3 has 18 amino acids. CDR3 in amino acids: CASSPRLAGGGDSYEQYF. CDR3 DNA sequence: TGTGCCAGCAGTCCCCGACTAGCGGGAGGGGGGGACTCCTACGAGCAGTACTTC.

The rearrangement uses TRBV6-1 and TRBJ1-1, with D perhaps TRBD1 (6 bases). Trimming cost V 8 bases and J 0 bases, with 16 bases left between them. Germline CDR1 is MNHNS and CDR2 is SASEGT. The CDR3 runs to 15 residues. The CDR3 sequence is CASAGGMFLNTEAFF. The CDR3 DNA follows: TGTGCCAGCGCGGGGGGCATGTTTCTGAACACTGAAGCTTTCTTT.

Only one count was recorded for this clone. The chain has TRBV19 and TRBJ1-1; no reliable D call. Between the trimmed V and J ends, which lost 9 bases and 0 bases, there was a span of 14 bases. Germline V CDR1 and CDR2: LNHDA, SQIVND (reference sequence). CDR3 length: 14 amino acids. The CDR3 sequence is CASRQAQMNTEAFF. In DNA form, the CDR3 reads TGTGCCAGCCGTCAGGCGCAAATGAACACTGAAGCTTTCTTT.

The CDR3 is CASRARGHSNTGELFF. The CDR3 bases are TGTGCCAGCAGAGCTCGAGGACATTCGAACACCGGGGAGCTGTTTTTT. The chain couples TRBV28 to TRBJ2-2, with D perhaps matching TRBD1 (5 bases). The CDR3 extends over 16 amino acids. The V gene lost 6 bases and the J gene lost 0 bases, with 14 bases spanning the gap. The germline gives CDR1 MDHEN, CDR2 SYDVKM.

The chain is built from TRBV6-1 and TRBJ2-5; 12 bases are a match to TRBD2. Germline CDR1 and CDR2: MNHNS and SASEGT. V trimming: 4 bases; J trimming: 4 bases; junction bases outside the gene matches: 4. The CDR3 contains 15 residues. CDR3 region: CASSGGGLAGETQYF. Written as DNA, the CDR3 is TGTGCCAGCAGTGGCGGGGGACTAGCGGGAGAGACCCAGTACTTC.

The chain joins TRBV6-1 to TRBJ1-1; D not resolved. V lost 3 bases to trimming and J lost 7 bases, with 9 bases between them. Germline V gene lookup returns CDR1 MNHNS and CDR2 SASEGT. This CDR3 spans 12 amino acids. The CDR3 bases are TGTGCCAGCAGTGAGTGGGAATATGAAGCTTTCTTT. Amino acids: CASSEWEYEAFF.

The chain has TRBV2 and TRBJ2-1; 9 bases match TRBD2. The germline gives CDR1 SNHLY, CDR2 FYNNEI. Trimming removed 6 bases from V and 6 bases from J; junction bases left unmatched: 15. The CDR3 is made up of 17 amino acids. CDR3 in DNA: TGTGCCAGCAGCACGAATCCGGGACTAGCAACCTCCAATGAGCAGTTCTTC. Translated: CASSTNPGLATSNEQFF.

The chain is built from TRBV9 and TRBJ2-7; 7 bases agree with TRBD2. J lost 0 bases, V lost 7 bases, and 1 base had no gene match. The CDR3 spans 12 residues. In germline, CDR1 is SGDLS, CDR2 YYNGEE. CDR3: CASGGDSYEQYF. CDR3 sequence (DNA): TGTGCCAGCGGGGGGGACTCCTACGAGCAGTACTTC.